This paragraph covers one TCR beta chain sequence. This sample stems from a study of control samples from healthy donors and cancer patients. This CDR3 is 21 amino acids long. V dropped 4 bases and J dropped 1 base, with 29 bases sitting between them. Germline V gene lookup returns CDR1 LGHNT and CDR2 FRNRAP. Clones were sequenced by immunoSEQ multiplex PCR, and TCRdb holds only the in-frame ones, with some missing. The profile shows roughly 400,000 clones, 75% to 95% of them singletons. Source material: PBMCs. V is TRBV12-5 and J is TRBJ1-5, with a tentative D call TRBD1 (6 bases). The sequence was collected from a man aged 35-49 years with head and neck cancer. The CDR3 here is CASGSYRQTGVESRSNQPQHF. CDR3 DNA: TGTGCTAGTGGTTCCTACCGCCAGACAGGAGTGGAGAGTAGGAGCAATCAGCCCCAGCATTTT.